Listed below are T cell receptor beta chains from one sample, sequenced in a study of T cells after yellow fever vaccination. In TCRdb, the 5' RACE reads were re-called with MiXCR into one record per CDR3 protein. The sample carries 250,000 or so distinct CDR3 sequences, about 3.9% recorded once. The sample in question was PBMCs, obtained 15 days after the yellow fever booster vaccination. The receptors were gathered from a young man who received the YFV17D yellow fever vaccine. Each CDR3 is given with its conserved first and last residue. The D gene is left open where the match is weak. Size is omitted from some rows. Given values are once, few, many or a class for expanded clones.

V gene	clone size	J gene	D gene	CDR3 protein	CDR3 DNA
TRBV7-2	-	TRBJ1-3	TRBD1	CASSLAQGANTIYF	TGTGCCAGCAGCTTAGCTCAGGGGGCAAACACCATATATTTT
TRBV20-1	many	TRBJ2-1	-	CSARRLQGLNEQFF	TGCAGTGCTAGACGACTGCAGGGTTTGAATGAGCAGTTCTTC
TRBV5-5	many	TRBJ2-5	TRBD1	CASSLRQGAIETQYF	TGTGCCAGCAGCCTCCGACAGGGGGCCATTGAGACCCAGTACTTC
TRBV7-2	many	TRBJ1-6	TRBD1	CASSLGQEPTPLHF	TGTGCCAGCAGCCTTGGACAGGAACCTACACCCCTCCACTTT
TRBV7-2	many	TRBJ1-1	TRBD1	CASSQGQVPEAFF	TGTGCCAGCAGCCAAGGACAGGTGCCTGAAGCTTTCTTT
TRBV12-3/TRBV12-4	many	TRBJ2-7	TRBD2	CASRTSGGAFYEQYF	TGTGCCAGCAGAACTAGCGGGGGGGCCTTCTACGAGCAGTACTTC
TRBV6-6	many	TRBJ1-5	TRBD1	CASRRGTGFYSNQPQHF	TGTGCCAGCAGACGGGGGACAGGGTTTTATAGCAATCAGCCCCAGCATTTT
TRBV18	-	TRBJ2-3	-	CASSPGVGVADTQYF	TGTGCCAGCTCACCCGGGGTCGGAGTGGCAGATACGCAGTATTTT
TRBV12-3/TRBV12-4	many	TRBJ1-2	-	CASSPRPEDGYTF	TGTGCCAGCAGTCCGCGACCAGAGGATGGCTACACCTTC
TRBV5-1	many	TRBJ2-5	-	CASSLEDWRQETQYF	TGCGCCAGCAGCTTGGAGGACTGGCGGCAAGAGACCCAGTACTTC
TRBV28	many	TRBJ1-2	-	CASSLLGTANYGYTF	TGTGCCAGCAGCTTACTTGGGACTGCGAACTATGGCTACACCTTC
TRBV15	many	TRBJ1-6	-	CATSREVTAPSSYNSPLHF	TGTGCCACCAGCAGAGAAGTAACAGCTCCGAGCTCCTATAATTCACCCCTCCACTTT
TRBV30	many	TRBJ2-5	-	CAWSVLGIETQYF	TGTGCCTGGAGTGTGTTAGGGATCGAGACCCAGTACTTC
TRBV4-1	few	TRBJ2-7	-	CASRGRDTGTYEQYF	TGCGCCAGCAGGGGCCGGGACACGGGAACCTACGAGCAGTACTTC
TRBV5-1	many	TRBJ2-3	-	CASSLHRVDTQYF	TGCGCCAGCAGCTTGCACAGGGTGGATACGCAGTATTTT
TRBV19	many	TRBJ2-4	-	CASSMASAKNIQYF	TGTGCCAGTAGTATGGCCTCAGCCAAAAACATTCAGTACTTC
TRBV27	many	TRBJ2-3	TRBD2	CASSIFSSGTSTDTQYF	TGTGCCAGCTCCATCTTCTCTAGCGGGACTAGCACAGATACGCAGTATTTT
TRBV12-3/TRBV12-4	many	TRBJ1-2	-	CASSYPTGRNGYTF	TGTGCCAGCAGTTACCCGACAGGCCGGAACGGCTACACCTTC
TRBV10-3	many	TRBJ2-1	-	CAISSVYEQFF	TGTGCCATCAGTTCGGTCTATGAGCAGTTCTTC
TRBV6-6	many	TRBJ2-2	-	CASTFGTGELFF	TGTGCCAGCACCTTTGGAACCGGGGAGCTGTTTTTT
TRBV6-5	many	TRBJ2-1	-	CASSYGLSGGPQQFF	TGTGCCAGCAGTTATGGTCTTTCTGGGGGGCCTCAGCAGTTCTTC
TRBV20-1	many	TRBJ2-1	-	CVAGASSYNEQFF	TGCGTCGCGGGCGCTAGCTCCTACAATGAGCAGTTCTTC
TRBV12-3/TRBV12-4	many	TRBJ2-3	TRBD1	CASGPGQGGYTQYF	TGTGCCAGTGGACCGGGACAGGGCGGTTATACGCAGTATTTT
TRBV20-1	many	TRBJ2-2	TRBD1	CSAKGLQGANTGELFF	TGCAGTGCCAAAGGACTACAGGGGGCCAACACCGGGGAGCTGTTTTTT
TRBV24-1	many	TRBJ1-3	TRBD1	CATSDLHTQGADGNTIYF	TGTGCCACCAGTGATTTGCATACCCAGGGGGCTGATGGAAACACCATATATTTT
TRBV5-1	few	TRBJ2-5	-	CASSPDGQETQYF	TGCGCCAGCAGCCCGGACGGACAAGAGACCCAGTACTTC
TRBV6-5	many	TRBJ1-1	TRBD1	CASSKYNRGNTEAFF	TGTGCCAGCAGTAAATACAACAGGGGCAACACTGAAGCTTTCTTT
TRBV4-3	many	TRBJ2-1	TRBD2	CASSSLGLAAYNEQFF	TGCGCCAGCAGCTCATTGGGACTAGCGGCGTACAATGAGCAGTTCTTC
TRBV2	many	TRBJ2-7	-	CASSEGHSTYEQYF	TGTGCCAGCAGTGAGGGCCATTCTACCTACGAGCAGTACTTC
TRBV6-2/TRBV6-3	many	TRBJ1-5	-	CASSGETAYSNQPQHF	TGTGCCAGCTCCGGAGAGACAGCTTATAGCAATCAGCCCCAGCATTTT
TRBV5-1	many	TRBJ1-2	-	CASSASTKGDGYTF	TGCGCCAGCAGCGCGTCCACGAAGGGGGATGGCTACACCTTC
TRBV5-6	few	TRBJ1-5	-	CASSSWGAWGQPQHF	TGTGCCAGCAGCTCATGGGGAGCCTGGGGTCAGCCCCAGCATTTT
TRBV4-2	many	TRBJ1-5	-	CASSQEKARAQPQHF	TGTGCCAGCAGCCAAGAAAAAGCGAGGGCTCAGCCCCAGCATTTT
TRBV5-1	many	TRBJ2-5	-	CASGSLGGAGETQYF	TGCGCCAGCGGATCCCTGGGGGGGGCCGGGGAGACCCAGTACTTC
TRBV30	many	TRBJ2-5	TRBD1	CACWDRGGETQYF	TGTGCCTGTTGGGACAGGGGGGGAGAGACCCAGTACTTC
TRBV7-9	many	TRBJ2-5	-	CASSYEETQYF	TGTGCCAGCAGCTACGAAGAGACCCAGTACTTC
TRBV4-1	many	TRBJ2-1	TRBD2	CASSQYIAGEISNEQFF	TGCGCCAGCAGCCAATATATAGCGGGGGAAATAAGCAATGAGCAGTTCTTC
TRBV12-3/TRBV12-4	many	TRBJ2-2	TRBD2	CASSFAGGGGELFF	TGTGCCAGCAGTTTTGCGGGGGGCGGCGGGGAGCTGTTTTTT
TRBV7-6	many	TRBJ2-2	TRBD1	CASSPSGTGGTGELFF	TGTGCCAGCAGCCCCTCCGGGACAGGGGGCACCGGGGAGCTGTTTTTT
TRBV20-1	many	TRBJ1-1	-	CSARDKGRTEAFF	TGCAGTGCTAGAGATAAGGGGAGGACTGAAGCTTTCTTT
TRBV7-2	many	TRBJ2-1	-	CASSLSLATASNEQFF	TGTGCCAGCAGCTTATCCTTAGCGACAGCCTCCAATGAGCAGTTCTTC
TRBV24-1	many	TRBJ1-5	-	CATSDSWAHQPQHF	TGTGCCACCAGTGATAGTTGGGCCCATCAGCCCCAGCATTTT
TRBV5-1	many	TRBJ2-3	-	CASSLVQGGQDTQYF	TGCGCCAGCAGCTTGGTACAGGGAGGTCAAGATACGCAGTATTTT
TRBV7-6	many	TRBJ2-1	-	CASSPPQRARDNEQFF	TGTGCCAGCAGCCCACCCCAGCGGGCCAGGGACAATGAGCAGTTCTTC
TRBV11-2	few	TRBJ1-4	-	CASSGVTNEKLFF	TGTGCCAGCAGTGGGGTTACTAATGAAAAACTGTTTTTT
TRBV18	many	TRBJ2-5	-	CASSPEETQYF	TGTGCCAGCTCACCCGAAGAGACCCAGTACTTC
TRBV7-2	many	TRBJ2-4	TRBD1	CASSLAGTENIQYF	TGTGCCAGCAGCTTAGCCGGGACAGAAAACATTCAGTACTTC
TRBV7-2	many	TRBJ1-1	-	CASRAFIDRHTEAFF	TGTGCCAGCAGAGCCTTTATAGACAGGCACACTGAAGCTTTCTTT
TRBV5-1	many	TRBJ2-1	TRBD2	CASSLDPGLAGANEQFF	TGCGCCAGCAGCTTGGATCCGGGACTAGCGGGGGCCAATGAGCAGTTCTTC